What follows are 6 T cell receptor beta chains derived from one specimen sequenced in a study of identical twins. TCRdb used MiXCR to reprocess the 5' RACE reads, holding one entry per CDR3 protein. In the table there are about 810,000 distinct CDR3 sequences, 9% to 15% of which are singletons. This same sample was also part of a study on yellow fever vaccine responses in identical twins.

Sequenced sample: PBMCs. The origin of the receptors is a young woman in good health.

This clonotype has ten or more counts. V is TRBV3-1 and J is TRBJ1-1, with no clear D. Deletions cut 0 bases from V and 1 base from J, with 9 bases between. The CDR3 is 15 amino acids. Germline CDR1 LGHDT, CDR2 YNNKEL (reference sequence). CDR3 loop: CASSQDPGQNTEAFF. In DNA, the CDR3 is TGTGCCAGCAGCCAAGATCCCGGGCAGAACACTGAAGCTTTCTTT.

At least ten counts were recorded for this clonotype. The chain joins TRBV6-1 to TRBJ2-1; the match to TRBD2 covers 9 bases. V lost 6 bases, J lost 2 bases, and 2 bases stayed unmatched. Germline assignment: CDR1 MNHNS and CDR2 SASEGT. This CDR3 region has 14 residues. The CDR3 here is CASRKRGAYNEQFF. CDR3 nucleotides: TGTGCCAGCAGGAAGCGGGGGGCCTACAATGAGCAGTTCTTC.

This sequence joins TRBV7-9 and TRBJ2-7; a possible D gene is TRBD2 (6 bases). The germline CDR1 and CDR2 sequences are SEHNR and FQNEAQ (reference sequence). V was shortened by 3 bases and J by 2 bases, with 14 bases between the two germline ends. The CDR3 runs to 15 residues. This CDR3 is CASSFVGRLTYEQYF. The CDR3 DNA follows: TGTGCCAGCAGCTTCGTGGGGAGGCTAACCTACGAGCAGTACTTC.

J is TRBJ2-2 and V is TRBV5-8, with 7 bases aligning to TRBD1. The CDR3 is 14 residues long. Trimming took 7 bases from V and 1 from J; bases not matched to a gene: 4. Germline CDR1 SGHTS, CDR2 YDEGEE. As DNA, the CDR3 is TGTGCCAGCTTAAGGACAGGGAACACCGGGGAGCTGTTTTTT. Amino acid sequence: CASLRTGNTGELFF.

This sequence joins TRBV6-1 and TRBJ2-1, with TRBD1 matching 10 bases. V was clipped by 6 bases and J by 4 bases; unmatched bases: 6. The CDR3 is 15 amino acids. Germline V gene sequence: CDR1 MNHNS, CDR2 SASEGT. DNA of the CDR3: TGTGCCAGCAGCCACCGGGACAGGGGATACAATGAGCAGTTCTTC. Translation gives CASSHRDRGYNEQFF.

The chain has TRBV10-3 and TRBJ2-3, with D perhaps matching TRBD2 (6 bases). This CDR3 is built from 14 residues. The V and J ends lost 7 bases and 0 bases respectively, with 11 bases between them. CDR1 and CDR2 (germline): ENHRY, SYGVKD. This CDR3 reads CAIKGAGSTDTQYF. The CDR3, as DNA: TGTGCCATCAAAGGGGCGGGGAGCACAGATACGCAGTATTTT.